This T cell receptor beta chain was recorded in a study of cytomegalovirus exposure and HLA in healthy donors. Study context: An earlier analysis identified fewer than 130 million unique TCR beta sequences in some 170 million T cells. Findings and limits, study-wide: HLA-A and HLA-B allele assignments for most subjects were reportedly predicted accurately using TCR beta sequences. Several of the most significant clusters appeared linked to common viral pathogens, based on a later analysis. According to a later analysis, most TCR beta chains associated with CMV appeared HLA-restricted.

PCR used 60 Vbeta primers and 13 Jbeta primers. Produced via immunoSEQ multiplex PCR; TCRdb's table is partial and in-frame only. The sample lists some 170,000 clones, 65% to 80% seen once, with just under 3% in the top ten. The CDR3 has 14 residues. V lost 7 bases and J lost 7, with 17 bases in between. In germline, CDR1 is SGHNT, CDR2 YYREEE (reference sequence). With regard to this clone: Its antigen remains unidentified.

The J gene is TRBJ1-4, the V gene TRBV5-4; perhaps TRBD1 as D (6 bases). The sequence came from a woman aged 45-60 years in good health and CMV-seropositive. Sequencing input: PBMCs. CDR3 amino acids: CASRPGQGSEKLFF. The CDR3 DNA sequence: TGTGCCAGCCGTCCTGGTCAGGGGAGTGAAAAACTGTTTTTT.